Listed below are T cell receptor beta chains from one sample, sequenced in a study of blood T cell repertoires in COVID-19. Sequencing used immunoSEQ multiplex PCR; TCRdb keeps in-frame clones, though not all of them. The table records around 220,000 clones, approximately 78% of them present only once. The sample was peripheral blood. The receptors shown here come from a woman of 80 years or more with COVID-19, enrolled during active disease. Each CDR3 is given with its conserved first and last residue. The D gene is left open where the match is weak. Clone sizes are given selectively: once, few, many, or a class where the clone is expanded.

clone size	V gene	D gene	J gene	CDR3 DNA	CDR3 protein
.	TRBV4-3	.	TRBJ2-3	TGCGCCAGCAGCGCTCGTGAGGGTCTCACAGATACGCAGTATTTT	CASSAREGLTDTQYF
.	TRBV5-6	TRBD2	TRBJ2-1	TGTGCCAGCAGCTTAGGGACTAGCTCCTACAATGAGCAGTTCTTC	CASSLGTSSYNEQFF
.	TRBV11-2	TRBD1	TRBJ1-4	TGTGCCAGCAGCCGGACAGGGGGCGAGTTAAGGAAACTGTTTTTT	CASSRTGGELRKLFF
few	TRBV12-3/TRBV12-4	.	TRBJ1-5	TGTGCCAGCAGTTTAGACAGGTATCAGCCCCAGCATTTT	CASSLDRYQPQHF
few	TRBV4-2	.	TRBJ2-7	TGTGCCAGCAGCGGAGGAGGCCTATCCTACGAGCAGTACTTC	CASSGGGLSYEQYF
.	TRBV6-5	.	TRBJ1-1	TGTGCCAGCAGGGCGGGGGGGGGCACTGAAGCTTTCTTT	CASRAGGGTEAFF
.	TRBV5-5	TRBD2	TRBJ2-7	TGTGCCAGCAGCTTGGGGGAGGGGAAGTTCTACGAGCAGTACTTC	CASSLGEGKFYEQYF
.	TRBV2	.	TRBJ1-3	TGTGCCTCAATTAAAGGGGACACCTCTGGAAACACCATATATTTT	CASIKGDTSGNTIYF
.	TRBV29-1	.	TRBJ2-1	TGCAGCGTTGAGTGGTCTAGCAGATGGTTCTTC	CSVEWSSRWFF
.	TRBV30	.	TRBJ1-5	TGTGCCTGGAGTTTCGCGGCTAGCAATCAGCCCCAGCATTTT	CAWSFAASNQPQHF
.	TRBV5-5	TRBD2	TRBJ2-1	TGTGCCAGCAGCCTCACGACTAGCCCCTATGAGCAGTTCTTC	CASSLTTSPYEQFF
.	TRBV14	.	TRBJ1-1	TGTGCCAGCAGCCCCCAATCACACGTGAACACTGAAGCTTTCTTT	CASSPQSHVNTEAFF
.	TRBV18	TRBD2	TRBJ2-5	TGTGCCAGCTCACCACCCCTCAGCGGGGGCCGGGGGACCCAGTACTTC	CASSPPLSGGRGTQYF
few	TRBV7-9	TRBD1	TRBJ1-6	TGTGCCAGCAGCTGGGGACAGGGAGATAATTCACCCCTCCACTTT	CASSWGQGDNSPLHF
once	TRBV2	.	TRBJ1-2	TGTGCCAGCAGTTTCCACAGGGTCTCGGACTATGGCTACACCTTC	CASSFHRVSDYGYTF
.	TRBV29-1	TRBD1	TRBJ2-7	TGCAGCGTTGAAAAGGGGGCGGGTGAGCAGTACTTC	CSVEKGAGEQYF
.	TRBV5-6	TRBD1	TRBJ1-5	TGTGCCAGCAGCCCTTGGTCGACAGGGAAGGAGCCCCAGCATTTT	CASSPWSTGKEPQHF
.	TRBV7-2	.	TRBJ2-5	TGTGCCAGCAGCTTATCCGGTTATGAGACCCAGTACTTC	CASSLSGYETQYF
.	TRBV24-1	.	TRBJ2-3	TGTGCCACCAGTCTTGGGGGGATTAGCACAGATACGCAGTATTTT	CATSLGGISTDTQYF
few	TRBV7-3	.	TRBJ2-1	TGTGCCAGCAGCCCTGCGCCGAGCTCCTACAATGAGCAGTTCTTC	CASSPAPSSYNEQFF
.	TRBV19	.	TRBJ1-2	TGTGCCAGTACCCCTGGAGGGATAAGTGGCTACACCTTC	CASTPGGISGYTF
.	TRBV25-1	.	TRBJ1-2	TGTGCCAGCAGTGAATTGCTCAAACGGGGCTACACCTTC	CASSELLKRGYTF
.	TRBV7-9	.	TRBJ1-3	TGTGCCAGCAGCTTAGTACAGAGCTCTGGAAACACCATATATTTT	CASSLVQSSGNTIYF
few	TRBV30	.	TRBJ1-6	TGTGCCTGGAGTGTAGAACAGTATAATTCACCCCTCCACTTT	CAWSVEQYNSPLHF
.	TRBV3-1/TRBV3-2	.	TRBJ2-7	TGTGCCAGCAGCCAAGATTCGGGCAGGAGGGGTGACGAGCAGTACTTC	CASSQDSGRRGDEQYF
.	TRBV4-3	TRBD2	TRBJ2-1	TGCGCCAGCAGCCAAGAGGGGACTAGTAATGAGCAGTTCTTC	CASSQEGTSNEQFF
.	TRBV7-2	TRBD1	TRBJ1-6	TGTGCCAGCAGCCCCACGGGACAGGGGAATTCACCCCTCCACTTT	CASSPTGQGNSPLHF
once	TRBV28	.	TRBJ1-1	TGTGCCAGCAGTTCTCTCTGGAACACTGAAGCTTTCTTT	CASSSLWNTEAFF
.	TRBV5-6	TRBD2	TRBJ2-2	TGTGCCAGCAGCACCTGGGCGGGGGGCCTCACCGGGGAGCTGTTTTTT	CASSTWAGGLTGELFF
.	TRBV29-1	TRBD2	TRBJ2-3	TGCAGCGTTGTGGGGGGGAGGAGCACAGATACGCAGTATTTT	CSVVGGRSTDTQYF
.	TRBV7-9	.	TRBJ1-1	TGTGCCAGCAGCACACGACTGGACACTGAAGCTTTCTTT	CASSTRLDTEAFF
.	TRBV20-1	.	TRBJ1-1	TGCAGTGCTAGTGACCGAAGGGGGAGCACTGAAGCTTTCTTT	CSASDRRGSTEAFF
.	TRBV19	.	TRBJ2-5	TGTGCCAGTGCCAGGACTCCGACGTTAAAAGAGACCCAGTACTTC	CASARTPTLKETQYF
.	TRBV30	TRBD1	TRBJ1-2	TGTGCCTGGAGTAGACAGGGGGCCGTAGGCTACACCTTC	CAWSRQGAVGYTF
.	TRBV10-2	.	TRBJ1-1	TGCGCCAGCAGTGACCAGGGAGAAGCTTTCTTT	CASSDQGEAFF
few	TRBV6-2/TRBV6-3	TRBD1	TRBJ1-2	TGTGCCAGCAGTGACCCCGGGACAGCCCCGTATGGCTACACCTTC	CASSDPGTAPYGYTF
few	TRBV4-2	.	TRBJ1-2	TGTGCCAGCAGCCCGACCCAACAGGGTGGCTATGGCTACACCTTC	CASSPTQQGGYGYTF
.	TRBV5-1	.	TRBJ2-5	TGCGCCAGCAGCCACACGAAGGGGTCCCAAGAGACCCAGTACTTC	CASSHTKGSQETQYF
.	TRBV28	.	TRBJ2-7	TGTGCCAGCAGTTTACAGGGGCGGTCCTACGAGCAGTACTTC	CASSLQGRSYEQYF
.	TRBV7-8	.	TRBJ1-1	TGTGCCAGCAGCTTAGGCAGGGTAATAGGCCAACACACTGAAGCTTTCTTT	CASSLGRVIGQHTEAFF
.	TRBV9	.	TRBJ2-5	TGTGCCAGCAGCGTAGGGGCAGGGGATGGAGAGACCCAGTACTTC	CASSVGAGDGETQYF
.	TRBV20-1	TRBD1	TRBJ1-5	TGCAGTGCTAGTCCGGGACAGGGCTCAAATCAGCCCCAGCATTTT	CSASPGQGSNQPQHF
.	TRBV7-9	.	TRBJ1-1	TGTGCCAGCAGGTTTAGTGGAGGGCAGCAGGCTTTCTTT	CASRFSGGQQAFF
.	TRBV10-3	.	TRBJ1-4	TGTGCCATCAGTGACGGGCCTATGACCGGGGGTGAAAAACTGTTTTTT	CAISDGPMTGGEKLFF
.	TRBV6-5	.	TRBJ1-3	TGTGCCAGCAGCCCCGACGGGACACCTGGAAACACCATATATTTT	CASSPDGTPGNTIYF